The 2 T cell receptor beta chains below come from one sample, sequenced in a study of cytomegalovirus exposure and HLA in healthy donors. PCR used 60 Vbeta primers and 13 Jbeta primers. Sequencing was performed with immunoSEQ multiplex PCR; in TCRdb, only in-frame clones are kept and a portion is missing. This sample has some 150,000 clones, with roughly 85% found just once. Sample: PBMCs. These TCRs come from a male donor in good health and CMV-seronegative.

The chain links TRBV15 to TRBJ2-1; 12 positions match TRBD2. The ends lost 3 bases at V and 8 bases at J; junction bases unmatched: 5. Germline CDR1 LNHNV, CDR2 YYDKDF (reference sequence). The length of the CDR3 is 15 residues. CDR3 DNA sequence: TGTGCCACCAGCAGTGGACTAGCGGGAACGGATGAGCAGTTCTTC. It is translated as CATSSGLAGTDEQFF. The variable domain in full, completed from reference TRBV15 and TRBJ2-1, reads DAMVIQNPRYQVTQFGKPVTLSCSQTLNHNVMYWYQQKSSQAPKLLFHYYDKDFNNEADTPDNFQSRRPNTSFCFLDIRSPGLGDTAMYLCATSSGLAGTDEQFFGPGTRLTVL.

The rearrangement links TRBV5-1 to TRBJ2-5; D uncertain. Germline V lookup: CDR1 SGHRS, CDR2 YFSETQ. CDR3 length: 14 amino acids. Trimming removed 0 bases from V and 5 bases from J, with 11 bases in between. The CDR3 is CASSLELPGETQYF. CDR3 nucleotides: TGCGCCAGCAGCTTGGAACTGCCCGGTGAGACCCAGTACTTC.